The 25 T cell receptor beta chains below were found in one sample sequenced in a study of blood T cell repertoires in COVID-19. Some clones are missing from TCRdb's copy, which holds only in-frame ones; the method was immunoSEQ multiplex PCR. The sample consists of some 150,000 clones, less than 90% of them appearing once. The sequencing input was PBMCs or T cells enriched from blood (not recorded which). These receptors were obtained from a woman aged 45-65 years who had recovered from COVID-19.

This clone is a singleton in its sample. The rearrangement links TRBV14 to TRBJ2-2, with TRBD2 as a possible D gene (6 bases). The CDR3 covers 16 residues. V was clipped by 1 base and J by 4 bases, with 13 bases between them. Germline V gene sequence: CDR1 SGHDN, CDR2 FVKESK. CDR3 nucleotides: TGTGCCAGCAGCCAAGTAAGCGGGTCGAGCACCGGGGAGCTGTTTTTT. As protein: CASSQVSGSSTGELFF.

This chain connects TRBV14 to TRBJ1-1; D perhaps matches TRBD1 (5 bases). The CDR3 runs to 14 residues. Trimming took off 5 bases at V and 3 bases at J, with 13 bases between the two ends. Germline CDR1 is SGHDN and CDR2 is FVKESK. Written as DNA, the CDR3 is TGTGCCAGCAGCAGGACACGTTGGGACACTGAAGCTTTCTTT. Its translation is CASSRTRWDTEAFF.

The chain joins TRBV20-1 to TRBJ2-3; the D gene is possibly TRBD2 (6 bases). Trimming stripped 3 bases from V and 8 bases from J, with 9 bases between. Germline CDR1 is DFQATT and CDR2 is SNEGSKA (reference sequence). This CDR3 spans 11 amino acids. The CDR3 protein is CSARSGGTQYF. The CDR3 DNA reads as TGCAGTGCTAGGTCCGGGGGTACGCAGTATTTT.

This chain connects TRBV12-3 or TRBV12-4 to TRBJ2-7; D remains ambiguous. V lost 4 bases and J lost 4, with 5 bases in between. CDR3 length: 11 residues. This CDR3 is CASSYGYEQYV. CDR3 sequence (DNA): TGTGCCAGCAGTTACGGGTACGAGCAGTACGTC.

The J gene is TRBJ2-7, the V gene TRBV6-6; 9 bases line up with TRBD1. The CDR3 loop spans 14 amino acids. Per the germline V gene, CDR1 is MNHNY and CDR2 is SVGAGI (reference sequence). Germline trimming cut 4 bases from V and 2 bases from J; bases unmatched to any gene: 3. The CDR3 protein is CASSLQGAAYEQYV. CDR3 DNA sequence: TGTGCCAGCAGTTTACAGGGGGCCGCCTACGAGCAGTACGTC.

This sequence joins TRBV19 and TRBJ1-3; D not resolved. From germline, CDR1 is LNHDA and CDR2 SQIVND (reference sequence). The length of the CDR3 is 15 residues. Between the trimmed V and J ends, which lost 3 bases and 0 bases, there was a span of 9 bases. The CDR3, as DNA: TGTGCCAGTAGTATTTTAGGAGGCTCTGGAAACACCATATATTTT. Translating it yields CASSILGGSGNTIYF.

The V gene is TRBV28, the J gene TRBJ1-5; D possibly corresponds to TRBD1 (6 bases). Trimming took off 3 bases at V and 6 bases at J, with 27 bases between the two ends. CDR1 MDHEN and CDR2 SYDVKM come from the germline V gene. The CDR3 contains 19 residues. The CDR3 DNA is TGTGCCAGCAGTTTGTTCCCGTCAACGTACAGGGATCGGACTCAGCCCCAGCATTTT. Translating it yields CASSLFPSTYRDRTQPQHF.

V gene TRBV5-1 combines with J gene TRBJ2-5; possible D gene TRBD2, 6 bases. CDR1 and CDR2 (germline): SGHRS, YFSETQ. The CDR3 is 12 residues long. Deletions cut 8 bases from V and 5 bases from J, with 13 bases between. CDR3 loop: CASSGELETQYF. CDR3 sequence (DNA): TGCGCCAGTTCGGGGGAGTTGGAGACCCAGTACTTC.

This clone was observed a few times. The CDR3, as DNA: TGTGCCAGCAGCCGCGGGGGAAGATACAATGAGCAGTTCTTC. Protein: CASSRGGRYNEQFF. V and J are TRBV14 and TRBJ2-1; 7 bases match TRBD2. The CDR3 spans 14 residues. After removal of 4 bases from V and 4 bases from J, the junction contained 4 bases not matched to a gene. Germline V CDR1 and CDR2: SGHDN, FVKESK.

The rearrangement links TRBV30 to TRBJ1-1; 7 bases align to TRBD1. The junction had 12 bases not matched to a gene; V was cut back by 4 bases and J by 7 bases. Germline CDR1 and CDR2: GTSNPN and SVGIG (reference sequence). This CDR3 spans 14 amino acids. CDR3 bases: TGTGCCTGGAATGAGGGACAGATCGAGCATGAAGCTTTCTTT. It codes for CAWNEGQIEHEAFF.

The chain links TRBV2 to TRBJ2-1, with 9 bases fitting TRBD1. The V segment lost 7 bases and the J segment 7 bases; nucleotides outside the gene matches: 5. Germline lookup yields CDR1 SNHLY and CDR2 FYNNEI. This CDR3 region has 13 residues. The DNA for the CDR3 is TGTGCCAGCAATACAGGGGGCAGGAATGAGCAGTTCTTC. Its protein is CASNTGGRNEQFF.

This clone was detected once. The CDR3 region is CASSLQVSGNTIYF. Here the CDR3 DNA reads TGTGCCAGCAGTCTACAGGTCTCTGGAAACACCATATATTTT. The V gene is TRBV28, the J gene TRBJ1-3, with D maybe TRBD1 (5 bases). Germline assignment: CDR1 MDHEN and CDR2 SYDVKM. V lost 5 bases to trimming and J lost 0 bases, with 8 bases between them. This CDR3 region has 14 residues.

The chain uses TRBV11-2 and TRBJ2-1; D call uncertain. The germline gives CDR1 SGHAT, CDR2 FQNNGV. The ends were cut back, 0 bases at V and 10 bases at J, with 7 bases in the middle. This CDR3 region has 12 residues. The CDR3 sequence is CASSLDGREQFF. CDR3 DNA: TGTGCCAGCAGCTTAGACGGTCGGGAGCAGTTCTTC.

The chain uses TRBV24-1 and TRBJ2-3, with 8 positions matching TRBD2. The CDR3 length is 13 residues. Per the germline V gene, CDR1 is KGHDR and CDR2 is SFDVKD. V shed 8 bases and J 4 bases; nucleotides not matched to a gene: 4. The CDR3 here is CATIGGGSDTQYF. Written as DNA, the CDR3 is TGTGCCACCATCGGGGGGGGTTCAGATACGCAGTATTTT.

V gene TRBV28 combines with J gene TRBJ1-5, with D tentatively TRBD1 (5 bases). The V end lost 6 bases, the J end lost 4 bases, and 13 bases lay between the germline ends. The germline V gene has CDR1 MDHEN and CDR2 SYDVKM. The CDR3 has 14 residues. Here the CDR3 reads CASRSGLGNQPQHF. Here the CDR3 DNA reads TGTGCCAGCAGGTCAGGGTTGGGAAATCAGCCCCAGCATTTT.

This chain connects TRBV15 to TRBJ2-5, with 9 nucleotides matching TRBD2. CDR1 LNHNV and CDR2 YYDKDF come from the germline V gene (reference sequence). Losses at the gene ends were 8 bases for V and 5 bases for J; bases not matched to a gene: 12. The CDR3 sequence is 15 residues long. DNA of the CDR3: TGTGCCACCGCCACAGGAGCGGGAGGTTGGGAGACCCAGTACTTC. It yields the protein CATATGAGGWETQYF.

This clone has a handful of counts. The chain carries TRBV5-1 and TRBJ2-7; D may be TRBD1 (6 bases). Germline CDR1 and CDR2: SGHRS and YFSETQ. This CDR3 contains 15 residues. V lost 6 bases and J 2 bases, leaving 18 bases between the germline ends. The chain's CDR3 is CASTRGAGAAYEQYV. Here the CDR3 DNA reads TGCGCCAGCACCCGGGGCGCAGGGGCAGCCTACGAGCAGTACGTC.

V gene TRBV25-1 combines with J gene TRBJ2-1; 8 nucleotides match TRBD2. The CDR3 length is 18 residues. From germline, CDR1 is MGHDK and CDR2 SYGVNS. With V trimmed by 4 bases and J by 2 bases, 13 bases remained unmatched. The CDR3 region is CASSAQFRGGLTYNEQFF. The CDR3 coding sequence is TGTGCCAGCAGTGCTCAGTTTCGGGGGGGCCTCACCTACAATGAGCAGTTCTTC.

The chain has TRBV11-2 and TRBJ2-2; weak D call: TRBD1 (6 bases). V lost 5 bases and J lost 2, with 12 bases in between. Germline CDR1 is SGHAT and CDR2 is FQNNGV. CDR3 length: 15 amino acids. CDR3 nucleotides: TGTGCCAGCAGCCGTAGGACAGCAAACACCGGGGAGCTGTTTTTT. This encodes CASSRRTANTGELFF.

V and J are TRBV11-2 and TRBJ1-1; unclear D gene. Germline loops: CDR1 SGHAT, CDR2 FQNNGV. This CDR3 region has 14 residues. Trimming cost V 2 bases and J 1 base, with 8 bases left between them. The CDR3 bases are TGTGCCAGCAGCTTAACTTCAGGGAACACTGAAGCTTTCTTT. As protein: CASSLTSGNTEAFF.

The V gene is TRBV4-1, the J gene TRBJ1-6; D is ambiguous. The V end was cut by 0 bases, the J end by 7 bases, with 13 bases between. CDR3 length: 16 amino acids. CDR1 and CDR2 from the germline V gene are MGHRA and YSYEKL. CDR3 loop: CASSQDTIEWNSPLHF. DNA for the CDR3: TGCGCCAGCAGCCAAGATACTATTGAGTGGAATTCACCCCTCCACTTT.

This chain links TRBV28 with TRBJ2-6, with a possible D match to TRBD2 (5 bases). With 8 bases removed from V and 0 bases from J, the gap between germline ends came to 11 bases. The CDR3 spans 15 residues. Germline values: CDR1 MDHEN, CDR2 SYDVKM. Here the CDR3 DNA reads TGTGCCAGCGTCCGGACTCGCTCTGGGGCCAACGTCCTGACTTTC. Translating it yields CASVRTRSGANVLTF.

The chain joins TRBV14 to TRBJ2-1; 10 bases fit TRBD2. This CDR3 has 14 amino acids. J gave up 10 bases and V 2 bases, and 5 bases lay outside the gene matches. Germline V gene lookup returns CDR1 SGHDN and CDR2 FVKESK. The CDR3 nucleotides are TGTGCCAGCAGCCAACAGCGGGAGGGGGGCGAGCAGTTCTTC. Residues: CASSQQREGGEQFF.

The V gene is TRBV7-8, the J gene TRBJ2-3; D possibly corresponds to TRBD1 (6 bases). Trimming removed 5 bases at V and 8 bases at J, with 20 bases between. This CDR3 contains 15 residues. In germline, CDR1 is SGHVS, CDR2 FQNEAQ. The CDR3: CASSPPGTNRATQYF. CDR3 nucleotides: TGTGCCAGCAGCCCTCCAGGGACAAACCGGGCTACGCAGTATTTT.

This clone came up a few times. The chain links TRBV4-1 to TRBJ2-5, with 16 bases lining up with TRBD2. Germline lookup yields CDR1 MGHRA and CDR2 YSYEKL. CDR3 size: 17 residues. Losses at the gene ends were 4 bases for V and 1 base for J; bases not matched to a gene: 3. The CDR3 is CASSPGTSGGAQETQYF. In nucleotides, the CDR3 is TGCGCCAGCAGCCCCGGGACTAGCGGGGGGGCCCAAGAGACCCAGTACTTC.